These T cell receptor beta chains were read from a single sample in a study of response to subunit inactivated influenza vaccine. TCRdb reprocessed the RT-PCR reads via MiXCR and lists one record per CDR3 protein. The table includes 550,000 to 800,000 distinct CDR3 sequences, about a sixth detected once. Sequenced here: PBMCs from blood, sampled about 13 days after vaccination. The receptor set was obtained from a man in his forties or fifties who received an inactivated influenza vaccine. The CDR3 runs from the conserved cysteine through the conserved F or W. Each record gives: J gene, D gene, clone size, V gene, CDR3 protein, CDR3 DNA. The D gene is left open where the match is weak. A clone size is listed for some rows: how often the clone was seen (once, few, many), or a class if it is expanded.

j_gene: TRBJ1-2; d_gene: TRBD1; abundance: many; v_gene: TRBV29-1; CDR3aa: CSVEHPGQGPIDYGYTF; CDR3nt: TGCAGCGTTGAGCATCCGGGACAGGGTCCGATAGACTATGGCTACACCTTC
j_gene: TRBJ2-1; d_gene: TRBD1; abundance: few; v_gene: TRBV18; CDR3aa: CASSPFNDNRGAYEQFF; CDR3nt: TGTGCCAGCTCACCATTTAATGATAACAGGGGCGCCTATGAGCAGTTCTTC
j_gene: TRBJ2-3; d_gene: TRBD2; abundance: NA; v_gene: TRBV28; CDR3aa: CASRRLAGRSTDTQYF; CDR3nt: TGTGCCAGCAGAAGACTAGCGGGGCGTAGCACAGATACGCAGTATTTT
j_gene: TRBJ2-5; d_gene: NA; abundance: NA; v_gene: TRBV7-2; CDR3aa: CASNWGQGAETQYF; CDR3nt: TGTGCCAGCAACTGGGGTCAGGGTGCCGAGACCCAGTACTTC
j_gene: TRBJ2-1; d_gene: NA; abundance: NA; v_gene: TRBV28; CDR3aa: CASSLNGPYNEQFF; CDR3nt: TGTGCCAGCAGTTTAAACGGGCCGTACAATGAGCAGTTCTTC
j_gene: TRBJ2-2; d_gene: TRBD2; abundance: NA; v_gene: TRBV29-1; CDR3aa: CSVSPSGDNTGELFF; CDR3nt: TGCAGCGTGTCCCCTAGCGGGGACAACACCGGGGAGCTGTTTTTT
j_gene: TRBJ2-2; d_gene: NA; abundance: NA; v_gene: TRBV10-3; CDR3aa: CAISDLGTGELFF; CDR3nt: TGTGCCATCAGTGACTTGGGCACCGGGGAGCTGTTTTTT
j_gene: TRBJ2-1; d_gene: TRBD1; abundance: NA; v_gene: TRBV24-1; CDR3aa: CATSGLGTASYNEQFF; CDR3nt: TGTGCCACCAGTGGTCTTGGGACAGCGTCCTACAATGAGCAGTTCTTC
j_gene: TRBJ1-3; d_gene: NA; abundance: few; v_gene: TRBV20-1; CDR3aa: CSASLSPGNTIYF; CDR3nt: TGCAGTGCTAGTTTATCCCCTGGAAACACCATATATTTT
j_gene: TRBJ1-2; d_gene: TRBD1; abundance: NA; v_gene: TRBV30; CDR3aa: CAWSALGRGQNGYTF; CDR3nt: TGTGCCTGGAGCGCCCTGGGCAGGGGGCAAAATGGCTACACCTTC
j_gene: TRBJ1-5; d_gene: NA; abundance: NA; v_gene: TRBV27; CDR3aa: CASSVLQGPQHF; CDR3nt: TGTGCCAGCAGTGTCCTACAAGGGCCCCAGCATTTT
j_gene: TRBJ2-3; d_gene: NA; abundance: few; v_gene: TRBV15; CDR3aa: CATSRSGAPHTQYF; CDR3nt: TGTGCCACCAGCAGGTCCGGGGCACCCCATACGCAGTATTTT
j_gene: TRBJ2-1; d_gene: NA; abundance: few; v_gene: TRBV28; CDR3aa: CASSLTGFSNEQFF; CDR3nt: TGTGCCAGCAGTCTAACAGGGTTTAGCAATGAGCAGTTCTTC
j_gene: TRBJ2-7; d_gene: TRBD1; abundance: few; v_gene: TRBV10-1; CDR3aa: CASSVGQGVREQYF; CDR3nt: TGCGCCAGCAGCGTGGGACAGGGGGTTCGCGAGCAGTACTTC
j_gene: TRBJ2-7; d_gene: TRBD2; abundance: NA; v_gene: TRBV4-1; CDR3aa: CASSQISGGAHEQYF; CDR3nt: TGCGCCAGCAGCCAAATTAGCGGGGGGGCCCACGAGCAGTACTTC
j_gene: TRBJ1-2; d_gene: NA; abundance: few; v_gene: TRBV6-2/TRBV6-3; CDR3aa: CASSTPTGNYGYTF; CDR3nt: TGTGCCAGCAGTACCCCGACAGGAAACTATGGCTACACCTTC
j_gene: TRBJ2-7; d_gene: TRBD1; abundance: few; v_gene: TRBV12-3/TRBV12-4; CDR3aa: CASSFGQGATAYEQYF; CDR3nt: TGTGCCAGCAGTTTCGGACAGGGGGCGACAGCCTACGAGCAGTACTTC
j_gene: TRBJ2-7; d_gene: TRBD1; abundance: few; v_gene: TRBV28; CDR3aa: CASRRTGTVTYEQYF; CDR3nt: TGTGCCAGCAGACGGACAGGGACCGTGACCTACGAGCAGTACTTC
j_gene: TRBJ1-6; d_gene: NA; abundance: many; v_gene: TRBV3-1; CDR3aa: CASSQDRGLQESYNSPLHF; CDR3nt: TGTGCCAGCAGCCAAGATCGAGGTCTTCAGGAGAGCTATAATTCACCCCTCCACTTT
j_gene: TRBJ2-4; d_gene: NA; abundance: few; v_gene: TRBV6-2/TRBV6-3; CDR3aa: CASSYSSGWDIQYF; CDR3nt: TGTGCCAGCAGTTACTCTTCAGGGTGGGACATTCAGTACTTC
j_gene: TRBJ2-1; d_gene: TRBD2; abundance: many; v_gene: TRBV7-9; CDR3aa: CASSLAPGLAGNEQFF; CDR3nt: TGTGCCAGCAGCTTAGCGCCGGGACTAGCTGGCAATGAGCAGTTCTTC
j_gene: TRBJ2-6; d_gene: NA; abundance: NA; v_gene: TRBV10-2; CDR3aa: CASSADRRSGANVLTF; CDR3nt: TGCGCCAGCAGTGCGGACAGACGCTCTGGGGCCAACGTCCTGACTTTC
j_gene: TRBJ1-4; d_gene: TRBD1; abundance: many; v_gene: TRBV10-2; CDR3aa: CASAGQDVSNEKLFF; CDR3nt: TGCGCCAGCGCGGGACAGGACGTTAGTAATGAAAAACTGTTTTTT
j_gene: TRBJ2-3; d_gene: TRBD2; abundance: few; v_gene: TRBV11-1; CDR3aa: CASSPGLAGGTSTDTQYF; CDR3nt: TGTGCCAGCAGCCCAGGACTAGCGGGGGGAACTAGCACAGATACGCAGTATTTT
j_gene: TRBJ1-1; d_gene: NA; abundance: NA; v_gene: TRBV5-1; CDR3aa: CASSLVGDNTEAFF; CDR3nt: TGCGCCAGCAGCCTGGTAGGAGACAACACTGAAGCTTTCTTT
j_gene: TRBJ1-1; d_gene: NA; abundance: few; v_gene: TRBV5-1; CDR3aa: CASSRNGQANTEAFF; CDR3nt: TGCGCCAGCAGCAGAAATGGGCAGGCGAACACTGAAGCTTTCTTT
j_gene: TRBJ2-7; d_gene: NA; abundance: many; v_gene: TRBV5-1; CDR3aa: CASSLDTGAYEQYF; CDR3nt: TGCGCCAGCAGCCTCGACACGGGCGCCTACGAGCAGTACTTC
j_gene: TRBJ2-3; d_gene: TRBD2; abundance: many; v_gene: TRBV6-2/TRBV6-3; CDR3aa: CASRPGLAGVDTQYF; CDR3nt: TGTGCCAGCAGACCGGGACTAGCGGGAGTAGATACGCAGTATTTT
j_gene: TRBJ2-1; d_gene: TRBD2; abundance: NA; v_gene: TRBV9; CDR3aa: CASSVTGGSSYNEQFF; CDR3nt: TGTGCCAGCAGCGTAACGGGAGGGAGCTCCTACAATGAGCAGTTCTTC
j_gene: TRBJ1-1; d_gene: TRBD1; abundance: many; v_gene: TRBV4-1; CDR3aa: CASSQDTGAGAFF; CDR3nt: TGCGCCAGCAGCCAAGATACAGGGGCGGGAGCTTTCTTT
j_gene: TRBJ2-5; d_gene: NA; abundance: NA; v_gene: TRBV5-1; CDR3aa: CASSGGASDQETQYF; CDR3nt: TGCGCCAGCAGCGGCGGGGCAAGCGACCAAGAGACCCAGTACTTC
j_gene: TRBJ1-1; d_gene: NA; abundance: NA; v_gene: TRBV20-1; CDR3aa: CSARDWNGEAFF; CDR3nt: TGCAGTGCTAGAGATTGGAATGGTGAAGCTTTCTTT
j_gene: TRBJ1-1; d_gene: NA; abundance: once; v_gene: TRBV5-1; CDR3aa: CASAAYGGREAFF; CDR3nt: TGCGCCAGCGCAGCCTACGGGGGCAGGGAAGCTTTCTTT
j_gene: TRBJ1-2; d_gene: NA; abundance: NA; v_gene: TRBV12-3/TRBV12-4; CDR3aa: CASTLRPKGYTF; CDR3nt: TGTGCCAGCACTTTAAGACCAAAAGGCTACACCTTC
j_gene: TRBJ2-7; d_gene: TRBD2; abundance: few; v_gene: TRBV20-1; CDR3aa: CSANPFGLAGDEQYF; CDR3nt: TGCAGTGCTAATCCCTTTGGACTAGCGGGAGACGAGCAGTACTTC
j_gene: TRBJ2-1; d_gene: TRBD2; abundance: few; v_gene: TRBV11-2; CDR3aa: CASSSLGLAGVLFF; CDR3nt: TGTGCCAGCAGCTCCTTGGGACTAGCGGGAGTGTTGTTCTTC
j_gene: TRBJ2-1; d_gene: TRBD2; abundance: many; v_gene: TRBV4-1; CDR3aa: CASSQPRRGVEQFF; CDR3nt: TGCGCCAGCAGCCAGCCCCGGCGGGGGGTTGAGCAGTTCTTC
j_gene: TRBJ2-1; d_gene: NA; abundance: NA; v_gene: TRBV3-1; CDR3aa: CASSRPGSYNEQFF; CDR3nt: TGTGCCAGCAGCCGCCCAGGGAGCTACAATGAGCAGTTCTTC
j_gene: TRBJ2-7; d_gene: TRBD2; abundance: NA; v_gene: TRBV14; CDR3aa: CASSPQGLAATYEQYF; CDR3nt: TGTGCCAGCAGCCCGCAAGGACTAGCGGCCACCTACGAGCAGTACTTC
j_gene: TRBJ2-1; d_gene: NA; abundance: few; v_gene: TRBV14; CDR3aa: CASSQTSGFNNEQFF; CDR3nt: TGTGCCAGCAGCCAAACCTCGGGATTCAACAATGAGCAGTTCTTC
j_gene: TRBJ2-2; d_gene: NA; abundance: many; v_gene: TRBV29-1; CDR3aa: CSVDAVGDTGELFF; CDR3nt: TGCAGCGTGGATGCGGTCGGGGACACCGGGGAGCTGTTTTTT
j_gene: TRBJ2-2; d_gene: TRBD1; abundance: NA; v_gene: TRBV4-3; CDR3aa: CASSQSGTDNTGELFF; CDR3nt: TGCGCCAGCAGCCAATCCGGGACAGACAACACCGGGGAGCTGTTTTTT
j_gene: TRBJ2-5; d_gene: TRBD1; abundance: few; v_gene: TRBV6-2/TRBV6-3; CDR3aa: CASSLGQLGTQYF; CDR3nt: TGTGCCAGCAGTTTGGGACAGCTAGGGACCCAGTACTTC
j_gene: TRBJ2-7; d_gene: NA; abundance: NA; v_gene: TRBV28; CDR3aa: CATTEYTYEQYF; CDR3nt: TGTGCCACCACGGAGTATACCTACGAGCAGTACTTC
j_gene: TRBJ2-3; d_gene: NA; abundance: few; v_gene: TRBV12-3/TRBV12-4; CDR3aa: CASSFGEWTDTQYF; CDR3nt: TGTGCCAGCAGTTTCGGAGAGTGGACAGATACGCAGTATTTT
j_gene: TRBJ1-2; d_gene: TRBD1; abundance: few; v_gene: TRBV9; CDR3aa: CASSVGQGANYGYTF; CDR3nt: TGTGCCAGCAGCGTAGGACAGGGCGCTAACTATGGCTACACCTTC
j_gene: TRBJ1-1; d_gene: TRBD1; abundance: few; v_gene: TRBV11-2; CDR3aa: CASSSSATGGRAEAFF; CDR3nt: TGTGCCAGCAGCTCTTCGGCTACAGGGGGCCGGGCTGAAGCTTTCTTT
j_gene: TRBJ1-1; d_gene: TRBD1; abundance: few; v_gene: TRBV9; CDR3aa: CASSAGQANTEAFF; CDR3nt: TGTGCCAGCAGCGCCGGACAGGCGAACACTGAAGCTTTCTTT
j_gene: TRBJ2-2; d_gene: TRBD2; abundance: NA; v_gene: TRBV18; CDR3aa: CASRTSGNDGELFF; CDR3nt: TGTGCCAGCCGGACTAGTGGGAACGACGGGGAGCTGTTTTTT
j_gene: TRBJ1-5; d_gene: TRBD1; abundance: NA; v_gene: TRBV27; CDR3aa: CASSPRDRVLSQPQHF; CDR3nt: TGTGCCAGCAGTCCTCGGGACAGGGTTCTGTCGCAGCCCCAGCATTTT
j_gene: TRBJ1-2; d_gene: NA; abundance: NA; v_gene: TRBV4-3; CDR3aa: CASSQGAGGSYGYTF; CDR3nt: TGCGCCAGCAGCCAGGGGGCGGGAGGGAGCTATGGCTACACCTTC
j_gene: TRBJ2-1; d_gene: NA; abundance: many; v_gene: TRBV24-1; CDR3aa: CATSDPRQNNEQFF; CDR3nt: TGTGCCACCAGTGACCCACGACAGAACAATGAGCAGTTCTTC
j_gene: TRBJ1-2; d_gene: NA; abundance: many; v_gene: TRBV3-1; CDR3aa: CASSLRRIPGYGYTF; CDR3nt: TGTGCCAGCAGCCTACGACGGATCCCCGGATATGGCTACACCTTC
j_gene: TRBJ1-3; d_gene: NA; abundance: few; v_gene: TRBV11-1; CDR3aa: CASSGVRAERRSGNTIYF; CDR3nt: TGTGCCAGCAGCGGGGTGAGGGCGGAGCGCCGCTCTGGAAACACCATATATTTT